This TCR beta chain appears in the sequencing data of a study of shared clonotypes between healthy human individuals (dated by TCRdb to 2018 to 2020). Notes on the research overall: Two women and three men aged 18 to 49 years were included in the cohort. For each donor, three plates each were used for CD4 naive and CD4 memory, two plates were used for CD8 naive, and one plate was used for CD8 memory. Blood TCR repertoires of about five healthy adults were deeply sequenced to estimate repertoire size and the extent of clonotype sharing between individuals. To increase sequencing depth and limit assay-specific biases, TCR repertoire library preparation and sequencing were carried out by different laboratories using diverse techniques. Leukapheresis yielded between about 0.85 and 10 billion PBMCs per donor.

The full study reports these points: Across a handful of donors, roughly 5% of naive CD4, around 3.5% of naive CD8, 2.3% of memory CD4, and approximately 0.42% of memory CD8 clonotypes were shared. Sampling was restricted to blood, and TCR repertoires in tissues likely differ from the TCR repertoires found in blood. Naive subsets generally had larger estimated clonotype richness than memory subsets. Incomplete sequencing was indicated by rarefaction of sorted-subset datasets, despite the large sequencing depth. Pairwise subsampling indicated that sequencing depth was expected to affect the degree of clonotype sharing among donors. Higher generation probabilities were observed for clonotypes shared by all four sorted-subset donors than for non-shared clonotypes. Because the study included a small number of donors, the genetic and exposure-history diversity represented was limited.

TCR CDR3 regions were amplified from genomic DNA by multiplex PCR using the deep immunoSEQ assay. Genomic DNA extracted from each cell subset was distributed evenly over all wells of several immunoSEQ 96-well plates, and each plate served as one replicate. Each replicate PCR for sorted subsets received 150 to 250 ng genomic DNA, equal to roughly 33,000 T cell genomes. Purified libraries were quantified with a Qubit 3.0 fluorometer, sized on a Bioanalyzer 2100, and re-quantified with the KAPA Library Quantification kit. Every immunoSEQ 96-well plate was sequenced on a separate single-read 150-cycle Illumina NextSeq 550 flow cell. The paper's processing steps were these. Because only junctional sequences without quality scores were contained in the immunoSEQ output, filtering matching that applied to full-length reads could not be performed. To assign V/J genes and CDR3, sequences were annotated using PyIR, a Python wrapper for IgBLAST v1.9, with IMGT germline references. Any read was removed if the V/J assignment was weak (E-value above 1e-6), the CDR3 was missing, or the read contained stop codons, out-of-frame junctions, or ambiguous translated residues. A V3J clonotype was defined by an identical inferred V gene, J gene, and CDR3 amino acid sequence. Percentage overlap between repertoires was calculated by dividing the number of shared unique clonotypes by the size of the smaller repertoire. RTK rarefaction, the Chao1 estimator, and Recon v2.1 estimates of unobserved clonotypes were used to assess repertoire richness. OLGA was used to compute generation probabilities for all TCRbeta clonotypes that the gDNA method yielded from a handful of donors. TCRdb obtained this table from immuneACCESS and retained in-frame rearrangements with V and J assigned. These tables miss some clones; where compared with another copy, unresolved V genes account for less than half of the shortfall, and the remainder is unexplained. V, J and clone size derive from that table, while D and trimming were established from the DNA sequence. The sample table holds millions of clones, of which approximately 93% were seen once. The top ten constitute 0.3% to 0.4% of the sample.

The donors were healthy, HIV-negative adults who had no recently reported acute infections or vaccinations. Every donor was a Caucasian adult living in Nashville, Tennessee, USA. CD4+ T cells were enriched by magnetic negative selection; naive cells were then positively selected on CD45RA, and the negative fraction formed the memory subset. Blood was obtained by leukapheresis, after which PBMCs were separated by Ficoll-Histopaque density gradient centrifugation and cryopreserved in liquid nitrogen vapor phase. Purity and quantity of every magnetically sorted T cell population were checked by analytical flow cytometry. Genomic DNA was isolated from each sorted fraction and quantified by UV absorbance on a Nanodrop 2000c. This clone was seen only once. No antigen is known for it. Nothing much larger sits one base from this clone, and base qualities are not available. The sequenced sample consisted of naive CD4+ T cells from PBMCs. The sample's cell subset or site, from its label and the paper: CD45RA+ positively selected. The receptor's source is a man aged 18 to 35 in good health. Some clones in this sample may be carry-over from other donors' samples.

The DNA is as follows: TGTGCCAGCAGTGTGAGCCAGAGGGACACTGAAGCTTTCTTT. Translated, this is CASSVSQRDTEAFF. Recombination linked TRBV6-1 to TRBJ1-1, with the D gene not confidently named. V lost 4 bases and J lost 3 bases; the stretch between them is 12 bases long. CDR1 and CDR2 (MNHNS, SASEGT) derive from the germline V gene. From the cysteine up to the phenylalanine, the CDR3 has a length of 14 residues. Only the CDR3 DNA is retained, 42 bases long and in frame from the first base.